Each of the 20 T cell receptor beta chains below was sequenced from the same sample in a study of tumor and adjacent non-tumor tissue in lung cancer. Three rounds of nested PCR, following a modified ARM-PCR protocol, produced the TCRbeta library. TCRdb analysed the multiplex PCR reads with MiXCR anew, one entry per CDR3 protein. This sample has 40,000 to 45,000 distinct CDR3 sequences, with roughly 60% found just once. The template was RNA from unsorted bulk tissue. More than 3 cm separated this lung sample from the edge of the tumor. The sequenced sample was distant non-tumor lung tissue. These receptors originate from a woman in her forties with non-small cell lung cancer.

This clonotype was seen a few times. This could be a read error, since a much larger clone is one nucleotide away. This sequence joins TRBV5-5 and TRBJ2-2; D not resolved. There are 14 residues in the CDR3. Germline V gene data show CDR1 as SGHKS and CDR2 as YYEKEE (reference sequence). V was cut by 0 bases and J by 6 bases, with 9 bases left in between. Here the CDR3 reads CASSLAQVAGELFF. Here the CDR3 DNA reads TGTGCCAGCAGCTTGGCCCAGGTTGCCGGGGAGCTGTTTTTT.

On this clonotype itself: A much larger clonotype is one base distant, so this may be a read error. This chain connects TRBV7-9 to TRBJ1-3; D gene unclear. Trimming shortened V by 6 bases and J by 7 bases, and 16 bases separated the two germline ends. There are 14 residues in the CDR3. Germline V CDR1 and CDR2: SEHNR, FQNEAQ (reference sequence). Here the CDR3 reads CASSPLGGVNTIYF. The CDR3 DNA reads TGTGCCAGCAGTCCGCTCGGAGGAGTTAACACCATATATTTT.

A note on this clonotype: The CDR3 end shows no conserved phenylalanine or tryptophan, and so a read error is likely. This chain links TRBV12-3 or TRBV12-4 with TRBJ2-1, with 8 positions matching TRBD2. This CDR3 contains 15 residues. The CDR3 bases are TGTGCCAGCAGTTTGGTGGGACTAGGGGACAACGAGCAGTTCTCC. Its translation: CASSLVGLGDNEQFS.

This clonotype was counted between two and nine times. The junction departs from germline at one end; a sequencing error may be responsible. The J gene is TRBJ1-1, the V gene TRBV6-5; D gene uncertain. CDR3 size: 13 residues. The V gene's germline CDR1 is MNHEY and CDR2 SVGAGI. The CDR3 DNA sequence: TGTGACAGCAGCAAAGGGCCAGTTCAAGAAGCTTTCTTT. Protein: CDSSKGPVQEAFF.

This clonotype has more than one count but fewer than ten. A much larger clone differs by one base, so this may be a read error. This chain links TRBV14 with TRBJ1-1; D ambiguous. The germline CDR1 and CDR2 sequences are SGHDN and FVKESK. This CDR3 has 13 residues. The CDR3 here is CASSQGMNSEAFF. CDR3 sequence (DNA): TGTGCCAGCAGCCAGGGGATGAACTCTGAAGCTTTCTTT.

About this clonotype itself: This clone may be a read error of a much larger clone one base away. The chain couples TRBV2 to TRBJ2-5, with 7 bases fitting TRBD1. Germline values: CDR1 SNHLY, CDR2 FYNNEI. CDR3 length: 14 residues. V was clipped by 7 bases and J by 0 bases; unmatched bases: 5. CDR3 nucleotide sequence: TGTGCCAGCATCCCGACAGGGCACCAAGAGACCCAGTACTTC. As protein: CASIPTGHQETQYF.

Remarks on this clonotype: The missing conserved phenylalanine or tryptophan at the end of this CDR3 makes a read error likely. The CDR3 coding sequence is TGCGCCAGCAGCTTGGAGCGGGTACAGGGATTTACCGGGGAGCTGTTTATT. Translating gives CASSLERVQGFTGELFI. This rearrangement joins TRBV5-1 to TRBJ2-2; either TRBD1 or TRBD2 may supply D (6 bases each). The V end lost 0 bases, the J end lost 5 bases, and 17 bases lay between the germline ends. The CDR3 is 17 amino acids. Germline V gene data show CDR1 as SGHRS and CDR2 as YFSETQ.

Comment on this clonotype: One end of the junction does not line up with germline, which may come from a read error. This rearrangement joins TRBV10-2 to TRBJ2-5, with D possibly being TRBD1 (6 bases). The CDR3 consists of 14 residues. Germline assignment: CDR1 WSHSY and CDR2 SAAADI. The CDR3 DNA reads as TGCCCCAGCAACTTACAGGGAAGGGGAGAGACCCAATACTTC. This gives the protein CPSNLQGRGETQYF.

Of note for this clonotype: One end of the junction varies from germline; a read error may be responsible. The V gene is TRBV4-1, the J gene TRBJ1-3; a weak D match, TRBD1 (5 bases). The CDR3 contains 13 residues. Germline CDR1 and CDR2: MGHRA and YSYEKL. The CDR3 region has the DNA TGCGCCGTCGGGGCGAGCTCTGGAAACACTATATATTTT. Encoded protein: CAVGASSGNTIYF.

About this clonotype: This may arise from a read error, as a much more abundant clone is one base away. The genes are TRBV20-1 and TRBJ2-2; 10 bases are shared with TRBD2. The CDR3 contains 17 residues. Germline-derived CDR1 and CDR2 are DFQATT and SNEGSKA (reference sequence). V lost 2 bases to trimming and J lost 4 bases; unmatched junction nucleotides: 10. Written as DNA, the CDR3 is TGCAGTGCTAGACGCGGGTCTAGCGGGAGTGGCACCGGGGAGCTGTTTTTT. The encoded protein is CSARRGSSGSGTGELFF.

This clonotype was recorded a few times. This sequence may be a read error, since a much larger clone differs from it by one base. The chain is built from TRBV13 and TRBJ2-3, with TRBD2 identical over 8 bases. This CDR3 spans 13 amino acids. Germline V CDR1 and CDR2: PRHDT, FYEKMQ (reference sequence). Written as DNA, the CDR3 is TGTGTCACCGGGAGGGCAAGCACAGATACGCAGTATTTT. It is translated as CVTGRASTDTQYF.

Details on this clonotype: At one boundary the junction diverges from the germline segment, which might be a read error. The V gene is TRBV11-1, the J gene TRBJ2-1; D might be TRBD1 (6 bases). This CDR3 has 17 residues. The germline gives CDR1 SGHAT, CDR2 FQDESV (reference sequence). CDR3 sequence reads: CASSLRVPPTGDSEQFF. In DNA, the CDR3 is TGTGCGAGCAGTTTAAGAGTCCCGCCGACAGGAGACAGTGAGCAGTTCTTC.

About this clonotype itself: A single base separates this from a much larger clone, so it may be a read error. The CDR3 DNA follows: TGCGCCAACAGCTTAAGTAGGGGACAGACCCAGTACTTC. This codes for CANSLSRGQTQYF. The genes are TRBV5-1 and TRBJ2-5; either TRBD1 or TRBD2 may fit D (5 bases each). The CDR3 runs 13 residues. CDR1 is SGHRS, CDR2 YFSETQ, per germline.

This clonotype has just one count. A read error may explain this, as a much larger clone is one base away. This chain connects TRBV5-1 to TRBJ2-7, with D maybe TRBD1 (5 bases). The germline CDR1 and CDR2 sequences are SGHRS and YFSETQ. V was cut by 2 bases and J by 7 bases, with 13 bases left in between. This CDR3 comprises 13 residues. CDR3 residues: CASSFEVAGEQYF. In DNA, the CDR3 is TGCGCCAGCAGCTTTGAGGTGGCAGGGGAGCAGTACTTC.

This clonotype has a handful of counts. The conserved phenylalanine or tryptophan is not found at the CDR3 terminus, so this likely reflects a read error. The chain has TRBV6-5 and TRBJ2-2; D is perhaps TRBD2 (5 bases). CDR1 MNHEY and CDR2 SVGAGI come from the germline V gene. CDR3 length: 17 residues. The CDR3 spells CVSSYSSGEFGTGELFS. In DNA, the CDR3 is TGTGTCAGCAGTTACTCGTCTGGGGAGTTCGGTACCGGGGAGCTGTTTTCT.

Turning to this clonotype: With a much larger clone just one base away, this may be a read error. The chain uses TRBV7-9 and TRBJ2-1; D remains unclear. With 8 bases removed from V and 2 bases from J, the gap between germline ends came to 13 bases. The CDR3 covers 14 residues. Germline CDR1 SEHNR, CDR2 FQNEAQ (reference sequence). The CDR3 DNA is TGTGCCAGCGGCCTTATTATAACCTACAATGAGCAGTTCTTC. It encodes CASGLIITYNEQFF.

Concerning this clonotype: The junction shows a germline mismatch at one end, possibly a read error. This chain joins TRBV6-2 or TRBV6-3 and TRBJ1-5; possible D gene TRBD1, 6 bases. This CDR3 contains 17 residues. Per the germline V gene, CDR1 is MNHEY and CDR2 is SVGEGT. Written as DNA, the CDR3 is TGTGTCAGCAGTGGGGCACAGGGAGGATATAGCAATCAGCCCCAGCATTTT. Translated, it gives CVSSGAQGGYSNQPQHF.

In its sample, this clonotype was seen a few times. This sequence may be a read error, since a much larger clone differs from it by one base. The rearrangement uses TRBV6-5 and TRBJ2-4, with 10 bases lining up with TRBD1. Germline loops: CDR1 MNHEY, CDR2 SVGAGI. The CDR3 consists of 15 residues. CDR3 in DNA: TGTGTCAGCTCGGGACAGGGGCTAGCCAAAAACATTCAGTACTTC. Encoded protein: CVSSGQGLAKNIQYF.

This clonotype was detected only a few times. The CDR3 here is CASSLGEIGELFF. CDR3 DNA: TGTGCCAGCAGCCTGGGGGAGATCGGGGAGCTGTTTTTT. The chain joins TRBV11-3 to TRBJ2-2; tentatively, D is TRBD1 or TRBD2 (5 bases each). Looked up from germline, CDR1 is SGHNT and CDR2 is YENEEA. V gave up 5 bases and J gave up 7 bases, with 11 bases separating them. The length of the CDR3 is 13 residues. The full variable domain, rest sourced from reference TRBV11-3 and TRBJ2-2, is EAGVVQSPRYKIIEKKQPVAFWCNPISGHNTLYWYLQNLGQGPELLIRYENEEAVDDSQLPKDRFSAERLKGVDSTLKIQPAELGDSAVYLCASSLGEIGELFFGEGSRLTVL.

The chain carries TRBV10-3 and TRBJ2-7, with TRBD2 as a possible D gene (5 bases). Germline-derived CDR1 and CDR2 are ENHRY and SYGVKD. CDR3 length: 14 residues. Deletions cut 5 bases from V and 2 bases from J, with 13 bases between. The DNA of the CDR3 is TGTGCCATCAGTACTCGGACTGACACCTACGAGCAGTACGTC. As protein: CAISTRTDTYEQYV.